The rows below give T cell receptor beta chains drawn from one sample of a study of blood T cell repertoires in COVID-19. The data were produced by immunoSEQ multiplex PCR, yet TCRdb's version contains in-frame clones alone and is incomplete. There are approximately 86,000 clones in the sample; 70% to 90% occur only once, and around 3% lies in the top ten. Sequenced: peripheral blood. These receptors originate from a man aged 45-65 years with acute or convalescent COVID-19. The CDR3 runs from the conserved cysteine through the conserved F or W. Fields, in order: J gene, V gene, clone size, D gene, CDR3 protein, CDR3 DNA. A D gene is named only where the DNA matches it firmly. The listing skips clone size in some rows; elsewhere it reads once, few, many or a size class.

j_call: TRBJ2-7
v_call: TRBV5-4
clone_size: NA
d_call: TRBD2
cdr3_aa: CASSFGTSGTSSYEQYF
cdr3_nt: TGTGCCAGCAGCTTTGGGACTAGCGGAACGAGCTCCTACGAGCAGTACTTC

j_call: TRBJ1-5
v_call: TRBV6-5
clone_size: NA
d_call: TRBD1
cdr3_aa: CASRMTGGGNQPQHF
cdr3_nt: TGTGCCAGCAGAATGACAGGGGGCGGCAATCAGCCCCAGCATTTT

j_call: TRBJ2-3
v_call: TRBV5-5
clone_size: NA
d_call: TRBD2
cdr3_aa: CASSSPLAASTDTQYF
cdr3_nt: TGTGCCAGCAGCTCCCCTCTAGCGGCCAGCACAGATACGCAGTATTTT

j_call: TRBJ1-2
v_call: TRBV9
clone_size: NA
d_call: NA
cdr3_aa: CASSVGGDYGYTF
cdr3_nt: TGTGCCAGCAGCGTAGGCGGGGACTATGGCTACACCTTC

j_call: TRBJ1-2
v_call: TRBV7-2
clone_size: NA
d_call: NA
cdr3_aa: CASSWGLGDRYGYTF
cdr3_nt: TGTGCCAGCAGCTGGGGTCTAGGGGATCGCTATGGCTACACCTTC

j_call: TRBJ1-1
v_call: TRBV29-1
clone_size: NA
d_call: NA
cdr3_aa: CSVEESALNTEAFF
cdr3_nt: TGCAGCGTTGAAGAATCCGCGTTGAACACTGAAGCTTTCTTT

j_call: TRBJ1-5
v_call: TRBV19
clone_size: NA
d_call: NA
cdr3_aa: CASSTQYSNQPQHF
cdr3_nt: TGTGCCAGTAGTACCCAGTATAGCAATCAGCCCCAGCATTTT

j_call: TRBJ2-2
v_call: TRBV10-3
clone_size: NA
d_call: TRBD2
cdr3_aa: CAISPGLASNTGELFF
cdr3_nt: TGTGCCATCAGCCCGGGACTAGCGTCGAACACCGGGGAGCTGTTTTTT

j_call: TRBJ1-1
v_call: TRBV7-2
clone_size: NA
d_call: TRBD1
cdr3_aa: CASSLASTGRTEAFF
cdr3_nt: TGTGCCAGCAGCTTAGCTTCGACAGGGCGAACTGAAGCTTTCTTT

j_call: TRBJ1-2
v_call: TRBV24-1
clone_size: once
d_call: NA
cdr3_aa: CATSQGASGGYTF
cdr3_nt: TGTGCCACCAGTCAAGGAGCCTCGGGTGGCTACACCTTC

j_call: TRBJ2-7
v_call: TRBV30
clone_size: NA
d_call: TRBD2
cdr3_aa: CAWGEGGLGYEQYF
cdr3_nt: TGTGCCTGGGGGGAGGGGGGACTAGGCTACGAGCAGTACTTC

j_call: TRBJ1-5
v_call: TRBV19
clone_size: few
d_call: NA
cdr3_aa: CASSIGWQDNQPQHF
cdr3_nt: TGTGCCAGTAGTATAGGATGGCAGGACAATCAGCCCCAGCATTTT

j_call: TRBJ1-2
v_call: TRBV18
clone_size: NA
d_call: NA
cdr3_aa: CASSPPQAYGYTF
cdr3_nt: TGTGCCAGCTCACCACCCCAGGCTTATGGCTACACCTTC

j_call: TRBJ2-7
v_call: TRBV15
clone_size: NA
d_call: TRBD1
cdr3_aa: CATSRRTGQGTEQYF
cdr3_nt: TGTGCCACCAGCAGACGAACGGGACAGGGTACCGAGCAGTACTTC

j_call: TRBJ2-5
v_call: TRBV25-1
clone_size: NA
d_call: TRBD2
cdr3_aa: CASSVAGGLQETQYF
cdr3_nt: TGTGCCAGCAGTGTAGCGGGGGGCCTCCAAGAGACCCAGTACTTC

j_call: TRBJ1-5
v_call: TRBV2
clone_size: NA
d_call: NA
cdr3_aa: CASSDVGGGNQPQHF
cdr3_nt: TGTGCCAGCAGTGACGTAGGAGGGGGCAATCAGCCCCAGCATTTT

j_call: TRBJ1-6
v_call: TRBV19
clone_size: NA
d_call: NA
cdr3_aa: CASSPTPLARNSPLHF
cdr3_nt: TGTGCCAGTAGTCCAACCCCCCTTGCTCGGAATTCACCCCTCCACTTT

j_call: TRBJ2-2
v_call: TRBV6-2/TRBV6-3
clone_size: NA
d_call: TRBD2
cdr3_aa: CASSYSRLAGADGELFF
cdr3_nt: TGTGCCAGCAGTTACTCACGACTAGCGGGAGCAGACGGGGAGCTGTTTTTT

j_call: TRBJ2-1
v_call: TRBV5-4
clone_size: NA
d_call: TRBD2
cdr3_aa: CASSLGTSSYNEQFF
cdr3_nt: TGTGCCAGCAGCTTGGGGACTAGCTCCTACAATGAGCAGTTCTTC

j_call: TRBJ2-2
v_call: TRBV7-3
clone_size: NA
d_call: TRBD1
cdr3_aa: CASSLTGQGGNGELFF
cdr3_nt: TGTGCCAGCAGCTTAACGGGACAGGGAGGGAACGGGGAGCTGTTTTTT

j_call: TRBJ2-7
v_call: TRBV5-6
clone_size: NA
d_call: TRBD1
cdr3_aa: CASSLGQGVYEQYF
cdr3_nt: TGTGCCAGCAGCTTGGGCCAGGGGGTCTACGAGCAGTACTTC

j_call: TRBJ2-1
v_call: TRBV3-1/TRBV3-2
clone_size: once
d_call: TRBD2
cdr3_aa: CASSRRSPSGSFNEQFF
cdr3_nt: TGTGCCAGCAGCCGACGATCCCCTAGCGGGAGTTTCAATGAGCAGTTCTTC

j_call: TRBJ2-2
v_call: TRBV15
clone_size: NA
d_call: TRBD2
cdr3_aa: CATSRDSREGGELFF
cdr3_nt: TGTGCCACCAGCAGAGATTCAAGGGAGGGCGGGGAGCTGTTTTTT

j_call: TRBJ2-5
v_call: TRBV7-2
clone_size: NA
d_call: NA
cdr3_aa: CASSADSTIETQYF
cdr3_nt: TGTGCCAGCAGCGCCGATTCCACAATAGAGACCCAGTACTTC

j_call: TRBJ1-5
v_call: TRBV7-8
clone_size: NA
d_call: TRBD1
cdr3_aa: CASSLGQANQPQHF
cdr3_nt: TGTGCCAGCAGCCTCGGACAGGCAAATCAGCCCCAGCATTTT

j_call: TRBJ2-2
v_call: TRBV7-2
clone_size: NA
d_call: TRBD2
cdr3_aa: CASSRFGRGASGELFF
cdr3_nt: TGTGCCAGCAGTCGCTTCGGGCGGGGGGCCTCCGGGGAGCTGTTTTTT

j_call: TRBJ1-3
v_call: TRBV10-3
clone_size: NA
d_call: NA
cdr3_aa: CAISEQRQGKGNTIYF
cdr3_nt: TGTGCCATCAGTGAACAAAGGCAGGGGAAGGGAAACACCATATATTTT

j_call: TRBJ2-3
v_call: TRBV7-2
clone_size: NA
d_call: NA
cdr3_aa: CASSLNRGDTQYF
cdr3_nt: TGTGCCAGCAGCTTAAATAGAGGGGATACGCAGTATTTT